This T cell receptor beta chain was captured by sequencing in a study of blood T cell repertoires in COVID-19. The method was immunoSEQ multiplex PCR; TCRdb's version includes in-frame clones alone and lacks a portion of them. Of roughly 160,000 clones listed, about 85% were seen once; the top ten hold 0.99%. The source is a man aged 18 to 30 with acute or convalescent COVID-19. Source material: peripheral blood.

The CDR3 here is CASREPWAAGPNYGYTF. Written as DNA, the CDR3 is TGTGCCAGTCGCGAACCTTGGGCGGCAGGGCCTAACTATGGCTACACCTTC. The chain recombines TRBV11-2 with TRBJ1-2; perhaps TRBD1 as D (5 bases). Germline CDR1 reads SGHAT; CDR2 reads FQNNGV. V was cut by 9 bases and J by 0 bases, with 23 bases left in between. This CDR3 is 17 amino acids long.